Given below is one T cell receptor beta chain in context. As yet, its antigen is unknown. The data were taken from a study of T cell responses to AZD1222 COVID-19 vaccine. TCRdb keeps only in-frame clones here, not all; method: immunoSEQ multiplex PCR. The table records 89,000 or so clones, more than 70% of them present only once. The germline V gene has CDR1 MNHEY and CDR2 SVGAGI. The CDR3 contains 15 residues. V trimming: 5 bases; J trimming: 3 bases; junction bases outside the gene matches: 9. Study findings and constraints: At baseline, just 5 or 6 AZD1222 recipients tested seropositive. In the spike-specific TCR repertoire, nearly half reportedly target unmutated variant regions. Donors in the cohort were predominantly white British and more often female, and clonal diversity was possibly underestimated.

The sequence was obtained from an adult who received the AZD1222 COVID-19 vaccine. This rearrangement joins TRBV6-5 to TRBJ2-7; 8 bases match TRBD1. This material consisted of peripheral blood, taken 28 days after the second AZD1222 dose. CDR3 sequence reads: CASSPTAGGNYEQYF. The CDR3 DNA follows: TGTGCCAGCAGTCCCACGGCAGGGGGCAACTACGAGCAGTACTTC.